The next 5 T cell receptor beta chains were all read from a single sample in a study of shared clonotypes between healthy human individuals. The repertoire was sequenced with immunoSEQ multiplex PCR; TCRdb's copy has only in-frame clones and lacks some. The data contain about 450,000 clones, around 79% of them singletons. Sample: PBMCs. The receptors were sampled from a woman in her thirties or forties in good health. Some clones in this sample may be carry-over from other donors' samples.

The genes are TRBV6-1 and TRBJ1-1, with 8 bases that match TRBD1. Per germline, CDR1 MNHNS and CDR2 SASEGT. The CDR3 totals 14 residues. The V and J ends lost 4 bases and 4 bases, in that order; junction bases with no gene match: 5. The CDR3 DNA reads TGTGCCAGCAGTGGGGAACAGGGGGTCACTGAAGCTTTCTTT. It yields the protein CASSGEQGVTEAFF.

This clone was seen only a few times. The gene calls are TRBV5-1 and TRBJ2-1; no definite D call. This CDR3 has 13 residues. Germline values: CDR1 SGHRS, CDR2 YFSETQ. Trimming cost V 4 bases and J 4 bases, with 9 bases left between them. CDR3 nucleotide sequence: TGCGCCAGCAGCGGAAGAGGTTACAATGAGCAGTTCTTC. The encoded protein is CASSGRGYNEQFF.

This clone was detected only a few times. The chain recombines TRBV18 with TRBJ2-5; no reliable D call. Germline lookup yields CDR1 KGHSH and CDR2 LQKENI. The germline V and J ends were trimmed by 4 bases and 5 bases, with 11 bases remaining between them. The CDR3 runs 13 residues. The CDR3, as DNA: TGTGCCAGCTCACGACCCCAACCGGAGACCCAGTACTTC. Protein product: CASSRPQPETQYF.

The chain carries TRBV28 and TRBJ2-4, with TRBD2 matching 8 bases. In germline, CDR1 is MDHEN, CDR2 SYDVKM. J gave up 4 bases and V 3 bases, and 5 bases lay outside the gene matches. This CDR3 has 15 amino acids. Written as DNA, the CDR3 is TGTGCCAGCAGTTTCCCCGGCGGGAGGAAAAACATTCAGTACTTC. It encodes CASSFPGGRKNIQYF.

The rearrangement uses TRBV29-1 and TRBJ2-3; 7 bases map to TRBD2. Germline loops: CDR1 SQVTM, CDR2 ANQGSEA. V was clipped by 6 bases and J by 6 bases; unmatched bases: 9. This CDR3 comprises 13 residues. The CDR3 here is CSVLGEGLDTQYF. CDR3 nucleotides: TGCAGCGTGTTGGGGGAGGGCCTGGATACGCAGTATTTT.